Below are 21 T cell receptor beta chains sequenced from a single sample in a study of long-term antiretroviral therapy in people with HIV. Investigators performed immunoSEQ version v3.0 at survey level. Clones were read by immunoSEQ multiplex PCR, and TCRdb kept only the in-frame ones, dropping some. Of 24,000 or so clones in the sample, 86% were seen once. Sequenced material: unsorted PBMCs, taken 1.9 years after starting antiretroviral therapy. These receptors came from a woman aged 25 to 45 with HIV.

The CDR3 DNA reads as TGTGCCAGCAGCTTCCGGGACAGTCGAACTGAAGCTTTCTTT. The encoded protein is CASSFRDSRTEAFF. The V call is TRBV9, the J call TRBJ1-1; 7 nucleotides align to TRBD1. Germline V gives CDR1 SGDLS, CDR2 YYNGEE. The ends lost 4 bases at V and 5 bases at J; junction bases unmatched: 8. CDR3 length equals 14 residues. Filled out from reference TRBV9 and TRBJ1-1, the complete variable domain reads DSGVTQTPKHLITATGQRVTLRCSPRSGDLSVYWYQQSLDQGLQFLIQYYNGEERAKGNILERFSAQQFPDLHSELNLSSLELGDSALYFCASSFRDSRTEAFFGQGTRLTVV.

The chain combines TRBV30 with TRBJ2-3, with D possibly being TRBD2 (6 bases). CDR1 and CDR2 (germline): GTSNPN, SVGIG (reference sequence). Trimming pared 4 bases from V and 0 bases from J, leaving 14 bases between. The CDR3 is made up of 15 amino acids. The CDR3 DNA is TGTGCCTGGACCATGGGGGGATTCAGCACAGATACGCAGTATTTT. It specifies CAWTMGGFSTDTQYF.

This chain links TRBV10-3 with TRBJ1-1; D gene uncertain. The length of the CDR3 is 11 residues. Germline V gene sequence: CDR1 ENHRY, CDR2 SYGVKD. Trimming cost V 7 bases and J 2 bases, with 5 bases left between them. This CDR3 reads CAIMGNTEAFF. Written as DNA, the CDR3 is TGTGCCATCATGGGAAACACTGAAGCTTTCTTT.

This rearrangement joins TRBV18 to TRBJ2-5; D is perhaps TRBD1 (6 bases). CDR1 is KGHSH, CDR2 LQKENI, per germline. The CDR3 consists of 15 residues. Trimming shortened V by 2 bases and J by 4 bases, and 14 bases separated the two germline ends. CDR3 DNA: TGTGCCAGCTCACCAAACCAGGGGTTGAGAGAGACCCAGTACTTC. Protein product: CASSPNQGLRETQYF.

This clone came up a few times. The chain's CDR3 is CATSRDRERSNQPQHF. CDR3 nucleotides: TGTGCCACCAGCAGAGATCGAGAGCGGAGCAATCAGCCCCAGCATTTT. The chain recombines TRBV15 with TRBJ1-5; no clear D gene. CDR3 length equals 16 residues. Germline V gene sequence: CDR1 LNHNV, CDR2 YYDKDF (reference sequence). V gave up 0 bases and J gave up 1 base, with 10 bases separating them.

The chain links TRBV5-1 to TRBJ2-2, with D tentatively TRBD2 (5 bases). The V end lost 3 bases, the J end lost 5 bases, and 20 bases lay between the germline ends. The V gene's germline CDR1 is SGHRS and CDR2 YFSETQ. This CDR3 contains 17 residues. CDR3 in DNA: TGCGCCAGCAGCTCGGGGATTAGGTCCGCATTAACCGGGGAGCTGTTTTTT. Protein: CASSSGIRSALTGELFF. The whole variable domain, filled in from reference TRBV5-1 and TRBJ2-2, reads KAGVTQTPRYLIKTRGQQVTLSCSPISGHRSVSWYQQTPGQGLQFLFEYFSETQRNKGNFPGRFSGRQFSNSRSEMNVSTLELGDSALYLCASSSGIRSALTGELFFGEGSRLTVL.

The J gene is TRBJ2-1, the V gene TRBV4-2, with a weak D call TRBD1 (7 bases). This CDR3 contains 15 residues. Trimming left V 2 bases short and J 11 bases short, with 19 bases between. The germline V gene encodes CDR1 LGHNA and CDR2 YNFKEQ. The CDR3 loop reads CASSQSGGDSKQQFF. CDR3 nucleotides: TGTGCCAGCAGCCAAAGCGGAGGGGACAGTAAGCAGCAGTTCTTC.

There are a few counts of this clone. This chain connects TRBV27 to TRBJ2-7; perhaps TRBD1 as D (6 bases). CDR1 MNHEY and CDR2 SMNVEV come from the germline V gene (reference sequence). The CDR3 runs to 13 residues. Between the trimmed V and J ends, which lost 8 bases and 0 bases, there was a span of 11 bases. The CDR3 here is CASLRDNSYEQYV. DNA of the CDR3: TGTGCCAGCCTCAGGGACAACTCCTACGAGCAGTACGTC.

The CDR3 sequence is CASSLEVNEQYF. The CDR3 DNA reads as TGTGCCAGCAGCTTAGAGGTGAACGAGCAGTACTTC. The chain links TRBV11-2 to TRBJ2-7, with D unclear. This CDR3 has 12 residues. The V gene's germline CDR1 is SGHAT and CDR2 FQNNGV. V lost 0 bases, J lost 5 bases, and 5 bases lay in between.

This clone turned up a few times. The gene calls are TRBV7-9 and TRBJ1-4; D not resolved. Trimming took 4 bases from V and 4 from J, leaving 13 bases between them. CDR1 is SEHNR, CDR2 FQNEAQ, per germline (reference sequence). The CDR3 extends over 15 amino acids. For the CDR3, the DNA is TGTGCCAGCAGCTCCCCGGACGGACTTAATGAAAAACTGTTTTTT. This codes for CASSSPDGLNEKLFF.

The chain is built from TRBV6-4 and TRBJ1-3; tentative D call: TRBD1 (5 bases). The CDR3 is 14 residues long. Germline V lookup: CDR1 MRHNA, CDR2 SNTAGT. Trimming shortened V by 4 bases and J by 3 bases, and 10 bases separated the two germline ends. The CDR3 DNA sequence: TGTGCCAGCAGTGTAGGGGCTGGTGGAAACACCATATATTTT. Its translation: CASSVGAGGNTIYF.

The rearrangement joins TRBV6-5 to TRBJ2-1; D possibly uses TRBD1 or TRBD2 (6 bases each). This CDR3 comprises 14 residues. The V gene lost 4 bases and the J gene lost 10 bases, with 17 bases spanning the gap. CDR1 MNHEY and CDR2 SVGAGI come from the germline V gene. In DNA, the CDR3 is TGTGCCAGCAGTTCGACCCGGAAGGGGGGAGAGCAGTTCTTC. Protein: CASSSTRKGGEQFF.

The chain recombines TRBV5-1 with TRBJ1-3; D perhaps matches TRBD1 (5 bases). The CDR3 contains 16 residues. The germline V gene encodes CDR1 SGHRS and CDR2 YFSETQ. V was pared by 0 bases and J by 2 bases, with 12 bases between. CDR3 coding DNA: TGCGCCAGCAGCTTGGTGGGGGGAATCGCTGGAAACACCATATATTTT. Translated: CASSLVGGIAGNTIYF.

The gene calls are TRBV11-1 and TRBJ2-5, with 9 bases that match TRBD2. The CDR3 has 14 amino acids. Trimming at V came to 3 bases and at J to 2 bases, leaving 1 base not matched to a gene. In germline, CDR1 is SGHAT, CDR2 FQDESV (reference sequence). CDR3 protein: CASSFLAGQETQYF. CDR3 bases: TGTGCCAGCAGCTTTCTAGCGGGACAAGAGACCCAGTACTTC. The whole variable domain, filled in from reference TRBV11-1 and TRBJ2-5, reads EAEVAQSPRYKITEKSQAVAFWCDPISGHATLYWYRQILGQGPELLVQFQDESVVDDSQLPKDRFSAERLKGVDSTLKIQPAELGDSAMYLCASSFLAGQETQYFGPGTRLLVL.

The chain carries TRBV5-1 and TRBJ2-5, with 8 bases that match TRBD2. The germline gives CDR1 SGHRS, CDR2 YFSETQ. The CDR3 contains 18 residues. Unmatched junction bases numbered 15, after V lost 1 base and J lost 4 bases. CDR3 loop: CASSLRFGGGPLGETQYF. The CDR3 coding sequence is TGCGCCAGCAGCTTGAGGTTTGGCGGGGGGCCTCTGGGAGAGACCCAGTACTTC.

This chain's CDR3 is CASSQDQGTPYEQYF. DNA for the CDR3: TGTGCCAGCAGCCAAGATCAAGGAACCCCCTACGAGCAGTACTTC. The chain combines TRBV14 with TRBJ2-7, with D hard to call. There are 15 residues in the CDR3. The V end lost 0 bases, the J end lost 2 bases, and 11 bases lay between the germline ends. Germline loops: CDR1 SGHDN, CDR2 FVKESK.

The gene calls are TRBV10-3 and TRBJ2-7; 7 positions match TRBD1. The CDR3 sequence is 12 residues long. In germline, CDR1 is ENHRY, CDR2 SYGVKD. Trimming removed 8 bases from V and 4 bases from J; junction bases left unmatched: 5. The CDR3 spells CAIGTVGYEQYV. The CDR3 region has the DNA TGTGCCATCGGGACAGTCGGATACGAGCAGTACGTC.

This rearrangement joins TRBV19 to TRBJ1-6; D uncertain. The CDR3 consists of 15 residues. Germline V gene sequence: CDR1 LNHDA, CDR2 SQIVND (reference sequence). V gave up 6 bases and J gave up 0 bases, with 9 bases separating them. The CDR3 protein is CASSKRSSYNSPLHF. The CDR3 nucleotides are TGTGCCAGTAGCAAACGAAGCTCCTATAATTCACCCCTCCACTTT.

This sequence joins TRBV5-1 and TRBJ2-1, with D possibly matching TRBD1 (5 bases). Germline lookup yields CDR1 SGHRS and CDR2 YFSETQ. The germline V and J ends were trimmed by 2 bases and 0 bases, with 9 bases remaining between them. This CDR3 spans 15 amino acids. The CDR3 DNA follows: TGCGCCAGCAGCTTCACGACAGTCTCCTACAATGAGCAGTTCTTC. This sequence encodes CASSFTTVSYNEQFF.

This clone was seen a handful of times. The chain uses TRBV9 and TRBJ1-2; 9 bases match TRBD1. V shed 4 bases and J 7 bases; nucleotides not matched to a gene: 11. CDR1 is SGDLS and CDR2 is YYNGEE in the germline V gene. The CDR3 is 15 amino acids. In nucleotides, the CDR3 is TGTGCCAGCAGCTCCGGACCGACAGGGGGACTTGGCTACACCTTC. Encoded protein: CASSSGPTGGLGYTF.

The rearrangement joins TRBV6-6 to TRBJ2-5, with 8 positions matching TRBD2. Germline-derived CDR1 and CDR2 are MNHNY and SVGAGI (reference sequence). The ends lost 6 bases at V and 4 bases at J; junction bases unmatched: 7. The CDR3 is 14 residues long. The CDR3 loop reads CASSTGGVGETQYF. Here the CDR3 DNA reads TGTGCCAGCAGCACCGGGGGGGTGGGAGAGACCCAGTACTTC.